This T cell receptor (beta chain) was recovered during a study of blood T cell repertoires in COVID-19. As for the study in general: Acute and convalescent COVID-19 specimens originated in the United States, Italy and Spain. PBMCs, B-cell-depleted T cells, or T cells provided the cDNA or gDNA that made up the material.

In the source study's methods: Estimates of nucleated cell counts were drawn from the amplification of reference gene primers. Generated by immunoSEQ multiplex PCR, the TCRdb table keeps only in-frame clones and is missing some. V and J calls and clone size are as listed in that table; D and trimming were resolved from the DNA. Of 180,000 or so clones listed, about 86% were seen once; the top ten hold roughly 8%. V was shortened by 1 base and J by 5 bases, with 11 bases between the two germline ends. CDR3 size: 14 residues. Germline values: CDR1 LNHDA, CDR2 SQIVND (reference sequence). The chain is built from TRBV19 and TRBJ1-1; TRBD1 might be the D (6 bases). The sequence derives from a man aged 55 to 70 with acute or convalescent COVID-19. The sequencing sample was made of peripheral blood. CDR3 residues: CASSIGTGPTEAFF. Here the CDR3 DNA reads TGTGCCAGTAGTATAGGAACAGGGCCTACTGAAGCTTTCTTT. The full variable domain, rest sourced from reference TRBV19 and TRBJ1-1, is DGGITQSPKYLFRKEGQNVTLSCEQNLNHDAMYWYRQDPGQGLRLIYYSQIVNDFQKGDIAEGYSVSREKKESFPLTVTSAQKNPTAFYLCASSIGTGPTEAFFGQGTRLTVV.